This T cell receptor (beta chain) was obtained from a study of T cells in Graves' hyperthyroidism and ophthalmopathy (dated by TCRdb to between 2018 and 2021). Regarding the research as a whole: Peripheral blood samples were taken at initial diagnosis, before any treatment was given. The 100 discovery patients were randomly divided into training and test sets at a 7:3 ratio. Prospective prediction of ophthalmopathy was tested in an independent validation cohort of 18 hyperthyroidism patients and 15 to 17 patients who later progressed to ophthalmopathy. The study also compared thyroid tissue and blood T-cell repertoires from over 5 Graves' hyperthyroidism patients. A discovery cohort of roughly 100 patients, approximately 45 with Graves' ophthalmopathy and 55 to 65 with stable Graves' hyperthyroidism, was used to find distinguishing TCR V-J signatures. According to the paper, TCR Vbeta CDR3 sequencing was carried out on roughly 130 peripheral blood samples, which came from some 41 ophthalmopathy, around 75 hyperthyroidism and approximately 17 progressor patients. After blood sampling, hyperthyroidism patients were treated with methimazole at a starting dose of 30 mg daily, and ophthalmopathy patients were treated with high-dose intravenous methylprednisolone. The investigation overall reported the following: No statistical method was used to set the sample size in advance, and investigators knew the group allocation. Most expanded thyroid clonotypes (frequency above 0.001) were also detected in blood, a finding suggesting that blood repertoires may reflect thyroid immune responses. During validation, the model predicted progression to ophthalmopathy a median of approximately 6.5 months ahead of onset, with around 65% sensitivity and around 72% specificity. Ophthalmopathy was separated from stable hyperthyroidism by a 13 V-J signature model, with approximately 89% sensitivity and approximately 81% specificity obtained in cross-validation and 80%/75% obtained in testing.

Amplification of TCR beta CDR3 regions was carried out from RNA transcripts. For the first round of RT-PCR on the TCR CDR3, the HTBI primer set was used together with the Qiagen OneStep RT-PCR kit. Libraries were constructed in a second round of multiplex PCR, after which size selection and purification were carried out. Sequencing of the libraries was done on an Illumina HiSeq2000 using paired-end 100 bp reads. As for the authors' bioinformatics: Raw data were processed with SOAPnuke, discarding reads with adapters, uncalled bases, mean Phred below 15, or no exact constant-primer or identifier match. COPE v1.2.5 was used to merge the high-quality paired reads, and each unique nucleotide sequence was defined as a clonotype. MiTCR v1.1 was used to align the clonotypes against IMGT TRBV, TRBD and TRBJ reference segments. The analysis was restricted to V-J combinations with a frequency above 0.0001, which together covered roughly 99% of the repertoires. The TCS score was defined as the ratio of F50 (clonal expansion) to E x V (chaos), calculated using BLOSUM62-based TCRdist between CDR3 peptides within each V-J. Welch's t-statistics and random forest reduced roughly 540 V-J features to 13, which were used in a naive Bayes classifier (R e1071). TCRdb reanalyzed the raw reads on its own, using fastp at Q25 for trimming and MiXCR for clone calling, and kept in-frame beta chains. Merged by CDR3 protein, the rows form single entries marked with the most common genes and DNA. TCRdb assigned the V and J calls; the authors' analysis was not used. The sample yields a few hundred thousand distinct CDR3 sequences; around 18% were counted once. The biggest ten clones account for 35% to 50% of the sample.

Comment on this clonotype: It has no known antigen specificity. Compared with germline, one end of the junction differs, possibly owing to a read error.

In the ophthalmopathy patients, disease was moderately to severely active, with a Clinical Activity Score of 3 or more, a NOSPECS grade of 4 or more, and a duration of less than 3 months. Any patient with an uncontrolled infection, another autoimmune disease, pregnancy or lactation was excluded. Diagnoses were based on clinical symptoms, serum thyroxine and TRAb, thyroid ultrasound and orbital computed tomography. PBMCs were separated from 8 to 10 ml of fresh peripheral blood using Ficoll-Paque density gradient centrifugation. Trizol reagent was used to extract total RNA, and RNA quality was then checked on an Agilent 2100 Bioanalyzer. The receptor was isolated from a man between 18 and 29 years old with Graves' ophthalmopathy. Sample: blood.

The CDR3 loop reads CASSLGYSSHEQYF. The sequenced DNA: TGCGCCAGCAGCTTGGGGTACAGCTCCCACGAGCAGTACTTC. The chain couples TRBV5-1 to TRBJ2-7; the D gene cannot be named for sure. The CDR3 runs 14 amino acids, cysteine and phenylalanine included. The retained sequence is limited to the CDR3, 42 bases, with the frame set at the first base. Sequences SGHRS (CDR1) and YFSETQ (CDR2) are obtained from the germline V gene.